These 31 T cell receptor beta chains were sequenced from one sample in a study of blood T cell repertoires in COVID-19. Measured with immunoSEQ multiplex PCR; TCRdb has only the in-frame clones, and not every one. This sample has around 200,000 clones, with about 88% found just once. Sequencing used PBMCs or T cells enriched from blood (not recorded which). The receptor source for this set is a woman aged 35 to 49 with acute COVID-19.

In its sample, this clone was seen once. The genes are TRBV3-1 (or the pseudogene TRBV3-2) and TRBJ1-5, with D uncertain. Germline V CDR1 and CDR2: LGHDT, YNNKEL (reference sequence). This CDR3 is built from 19 residues. V was trimmed by 2 bases and J by 0 bases, leaving 20 bases between them. CDR3 amino acids: CASSQPSPGVYYSNQPQHF. As DNA, the CDR3 is TGTGCCAGCAGCCAACCTTCCCCCGGGGTTTATTATAGCAATCAGCCCCAGCATTTT.

The rearrangement uses TRBV5-1 and TRBJ2-1, with 9 positions matching TRBD1. The CDR3 length is 20 residues. CDR1 and CDR2 (germline): SGHRS, YFSETQ. V dropped 4 bases and J dropped 0; count of bases not matched to a gene: 17. In nucleotides, the CDR3 is TGCGCCAGCAGCGCCGAACAGGGGGCCACCGTTTTGGGCTCCTACAATGAGCAGTTCTTC. Translation gives CASSAEQGATVLGSYNEQFF. Complete variable domain (other parts from reference TRBV5-1 and TRBJ2-1): KAGVTQTPRYLIKTRGQQVTLSCSPISGHRSVSWYQQTPGQGLQFLFEYFSETQRNKGNFPGRFSGRQFSNSRSEMNVSTLELGDSALYLCASSAEQGATVLGSYNEQFFGPGTRLTVL.

V usage is TRBV28 and J usage is TRBJ1-2; 9 positions match TRBD1. This CDR3 spans 14 amino acids. The junction had 2 bases not matched to a gene; V was cut back by 3 bases and J by 3 bases. Germline loops: CDR1 MDHEN, CDR2 SYDVKM. The CDR3: CASSLTGGDYGYTF. In DNA form, the CDR3 reads TGTGCCAGCAGTTTGACAGGGGGGGACTATGGCTACACCTTC.

The V and J genes are TRBV7-9 and TRBJ1-5, with D maybe TRBD1 (5 bases). Germline CDR1 is SEHNR and CDR2 is FQNEAQ (reference sequence). Trimming removed 1 base from V and 6 bases from J, with 10 bases in between. CDR3 length: 14 residues. CDR3 nucleotides: TGTGCCAGCAGCTTAGTGGGGGAGGGTCAGCCCCAGCATTTT. Residues: CASSLVGEGQPQHF.

The chain is built from TRBV18 and TRBJ1-6; 7 nucleotides agree with TRBD1. V shed 4 bases, J shed 2 bases, and the junction held 5 bases outside the gene matches. The germline V gene has CDR1 KGHSH and CDR2 LQKENI. The CDR3 consists of 16 residues. This CDR3 reads CASSLQGEAYNSPLHF. CDR3 bases: TGTGCCAGCTCACTTCAGGGGGAAGCCTATAATTCACCCCTCCACTTT.

CDR3 in DNA: TGTGCCAGCTCTGGGGTGCTAGCGGGAGCAGGGGAGACCCAGTACTTC. It yields the protein CASSGVLAGAGETQYF. The chain joins TRBV2 to TRBJ2-5; 10 bases are a match to TRBD2. Germline values: CDR1 SNHLY, CDR2 FYNNEI. The CDR3 totals 16 residues. J gave up 5 bases and V 8 bases, and 14 bases lay outside the gene matches.

The genes are TRBV6-5 and TRBJ1-1; D may be TRBD1 (6 bases). This CDR3 comprises 14 residues. Trimming removed 5 bases from V and 4 bases from J, with 14 bases in between. Germline CDR1 reads MNHEY; CDR2 reads SVGAGI. CDR3 in DNA: TGTGCCAGCAGTAAATACAGGGTCCTCACTGAAGCTTTCTTT. Its translation: CASSKYRVLTEAFF.

CDR3 coding DNA: TGTGCCAGCAGTTCTGGCACCGGGACTAGCAAAAGAGAGCAGTACTTC. Amino acids: CASSSGTGTSKREQYF. The chain uses TRBV6-5 and TRBJ2-7, with 9 bases identical to TRBD2. Germline V lookup: CDR1 MNHEY, CDR2 SVGAGI. After removal of 4 bases from V and 7 bases from J, the junction contained 14 bases not matched to a gene. This CDR3 contains 16 residues.

The CDR3 spells CASSSRGTSSGANVLTF. The DNA of the CDR3 is TGCGCCAGCAGTTCGCGGGGTACCAGCTCTGGGGCCAACGTCCTGACTTTC. The chain carries TRBV5-1 and TRBJ2-6; a weak D match, TRBD2 (6 bases). V lost 5 bases, J lost 0 bases, and 15 bases lay in between. Germline V gene lookup returns CDR1 SGHRS and CDR2 YFSETQ. This CDR3 region has 17 residues.

A remark on this clone: This sample includes further DNA sequences coding for the same CDR3. The rearrangement joins TRBV5-1 to TRBJ2-2; D is unclear. The CDR3 has 15 amino acids. CDR1 and CDR2 (germline): SGHRS, YFSETQ. V lost 0 bases and J lost 0, with 6 bases in between. CDR3 nucleotides: TGCGCCAGCAGCTTGGGAGCCGCGAACACCGGGGAGCTGTTTTTT. Protein sequence: CASSLGAANTGELFF.

This clone has a handful of counts. The rearrangement joins TRBV28 to TRBJ2-7, with 7 positions matching TRBD1. Losses at the gene ends were 5 bases for V and 3 bases for J; bases not matched to a gene: 13. This CDR3 has 16 amino acids. CDR1 and CDR2 from the germline V gene are MDHEN and SYDVKM. The CDR3 nucleotides read TGTGCCAGCAGTAGCAACAGGGGCTCAGAACTCTACGAGCAGTACTTC. This sequence encodes CASSSNRGSELYEQYF.

The rearrangement joins TRBV11-2 to TRBJ2-1; D gene unclear. V shed 3 bases and J shed 4 bases, with 7 bases lying between them. The CDR3 sequence is 13 residues long. Germline V gene data show CDR1 as SGHAT and CDR2 as FQNNGV. CDR3 sequence reads: CASSFVVYNEQFF. The CDR3 nucleotides are TGTGCCAGCAGCTTCGTCGTTTACAATGAGCAGTTCTTC.

The genes are TRBV3-1 (or the pseudogene TRBV3-2) and TRBJ2-1; 9 positions match TRBD1. Unmatched junction bases numbered 0, after V lost 3 bases and J lost 6 bases. This CDR3 region has 13 residues. CDR1 LGHDT and CDR2 YNNKEL come from the germline V gene (reference sequence). For the CDR3, the DNA is TGTGCCAGCAGCCAGACAGGGGGCAATGAGCAGTTCTTC. Its translation is CASSQTGGNEQFF.

The rearrangement joins TRBV19 to TRBJ1-1, with 8 bases that match TRBD1. CDR1 is LNHDA and CDR2 is SQIVND in the germline V gene (reference sequence). The CDR3 is 14 amino acids. V lost 3 bases and J lost 7; bases outside the gene matches: 7. The CDR3 protein is CASSMAQGVYEAFF. As DNA, the CDR3 is TGTGCCAGTAGTATGGCACAGGGGGTGTATGAAGCTTTCTTT. Full variable domain (outside the CDR3, taken from reference TRBV19 and TRBJ1-1): DGGITQSPKYLFRKEGQNVTLSCEQNLNHDAMYWYRQDPGQGLRLIYYSQIVNDFQKGDIAEGYSVSREKKESFPLTVTSAQKNPTAFYLCASSMAQGVYEAFFGQGTRLTVV.

V is TRBV7-6 and J is TRBJ2-7; the match to TRBD2 covers 7 bases. CDR1 is SGHVS and CDR2 is FNYEAQ in the germline V gene. The CDR3 length is 16 residues. V lost 2 bases to trimming and J lost 5 bases; unmatched junction nucleotides: 12. This chain's CDR3 is CASSLSVGGGPNEQYF. CDR3 DNA: TGTGCCAGCAGCTTATCGGTCGGGGGAGGGCCAAACGAGCAGTACTTC.

There are many counts of this clone. V gene TRBV6-1 combines with J gene TRBJ1-5, with D possibly matching TRBD1 (5 bases). Germline loops: CDR1 MNHNS, CDR2 SASEGT. This CDR3 spans 14 amino acids. The ends were cut back, 0 bases at V and 2 bases at J, with 5 bases in the middle. This CDR3 is CASSEAGGNQPQHF. CDR3 DNA: TGTGCCAGCAGTGAAGCAGGGGGCAATCAGCCCCAGCATTTT.

This chain links TRBV11-2 with TRBJ2-1; tentative D call: TRBD1 (6 bases). This CDR3 contains 15 residues. V was pared by 5 bases and J by 7 bases, with 18 bases between. Germline V gene lookup returns CDR1 SGHAT and CDR2 FQNNGV. Here the CDR3 DNA reads TGTGCCAGCAGCCCTATCAGGGGCCCATGGAATGAGCAGTTCTTC. Encoded protein: CASSPIRGPWNEQFF.

V usage is TRBV11-2 and J usage is TRBJ2-4, with TRBD1 identical over 8 bases. V shed 3 bases, J shed 6 bases, and the junction held 4 bases outside the gene matches. The CDR3 has 14 amino acids. The V gene's germline CDR1 is SGHAT and CDR2 FQNNGV. CDR3 amino acids: CASSFVQGGNIQYF. For the CDR3, the DNA is TGTGCCAGCAGCTTCGTACAGGGGGGAAACATTCAGTACTTC.

The chain carries TRBV6-1 and TRBJ2-3; D unclear. CDR3 length equals 15 residues. With 1 base removed from V and 0 bases from J, the gap between germline ends came to 8 bases. Looked up from germline, CDR1 is MNHNS and CDR2 is SASEGT. The CDR3 coding sequence is TGTGCCAGCAGTGAAGTCTTGCAGAGCACAGATACGCAGTATTTT. Encoded protein: CASSEVLQSTDTQYF.

V usage is TRBV28 and J usage is TRBJ2-3, with D perhaps TRBD2 (5 bases). The V end was cut by 4 bases, the J end by 0 bases, with 20 bases between. The CDR3 runs 18 residues. Germline V gives CDR1 MDHEN, CDR2 SYDVKM. Here the CDR3 DNA reads TGTGCCAGCAGTTCCTATCTAGCTGCGGTAACTAGCACAGATACGCAGTATTTT. It specifies CASSSYLAAVTSTDTQYF.

The J gene is TRBJ1-1, the V gene TRBV7-8; no definite D call. Germline V gives CDR1 SGHVS, CDR2 FQNEAQ. With 5 bases removed from V and 0 bases from J, the gap between germline ends came to 16 bases. The CDR3 runs to 16 residues. CDR3 loop: CASSPSARTVNTEAFF. The DNA of the CDR3 is TGTGCCAGCAGCCCCTCGGCGAGAACAGTGAACACTGAAGCTTTCTTT.

The rearrangement uses TRBV6-5 and TRBJ2-1, with 9 bases fitting TRBD2. Germline CDR1 reads MNHEY; CDR2 reads SVGAGI. The CDR3 has 15 residues. V lost 6 bases to trimming and J lost 1 base; unmatched junction nucleotides: 4. The CDR3, as DNA: TGTGCCAGCAGGGATAGCGGGAGATCCTACAATGAGCAGTTCTTC. Protein product: CASRDSGRSYNEQFF.

A single count supports this clone. The chain links TRBV4-1 to TRBJ2-1; a possible D gene is TRBD1 (6 bases). The CDR3 runs 15 residues. Germline V gene lookup returns CDR1 MGHRA and CDR2 YSYEKL. The V gene lost 0 bases and the J gene lost 1 base, with 7 bases spanning the gap. As DNA, the CDR3 is TGCGCCAGCAGCCAAGAGACAGGTTCCTACAATGAGCAGTTCTTC. Translation: CASSQETGSYNEQFF.

Only a few counts were recorded for this clone. The J gene is TRBJ1-5, the V gene TRBV30, with 7 bases fitting TRBD1. Germline CDR1 GTSNPN, CDR2 SVGIG (reference sequence). The CDR3 has 16 amino acids. V shed 1 base and J 3 bases; nucleotides not matched to a gene: 9. CDR3 sequence: CAWSDRIGTVNQPQHF. CDR3 DNA: TGTGCCTGGAGTGACCGGATTGGGACAGTCAATCAGCCCCAGCATTTT.

The rearrangement uses TRBV19 and TRBJ1-1; D is perhaps TRBD1 (5 bases). The CDR3 runs to 13 residues. Per the germline V gene, CDR1 is LNHDA and CDR2 is SQIVND (reference sequence). The V end was cut by 4 bases, the J end by 1 base, with 7 bases between. CDR3 residues: CASSKQENTEAFF. The CDR3 DNA sequence: TGTGCCAGTAGTAAACAGGAGAACACTGAAGCTTTCTTT.

A single count supports this clone. This chain connects TRBV10-1 to TRBJ1-1; D might be TRBD1 (6 bases). CDR3 size: 13 residues. CDR1 is WNHNN, CDR2 SYGVQD, per germline (reference sequence). The CDR3 sequence is CGGGRESFTEAFF. The CDR3 bases are TGCGGGGGGGGCAGGGAAAGTTTCACTGAAGCTTTCTTT.

This clone appeared a few times. This chain joins TRBV7-9 and TRBJ2-7; 14 nucleotides align to TRBD2. The CDR3 covers 15 residues. J lost 7 bases, V lost 4 bases, and 6 bases had no gene match. The germline V gene encodes CDR1 SEHNR and CDR2 FQNEAQ (reference sequence). For the CDR3, the DNA is TGTGCCAGCAGCTCAGGACTAGCGGGAGGTGGAGAGCAGTACTTC. It codes for CASSSGLAGGGEQYF. Drawing the rest from reference TRBV7-9 and TRBJ2-7, the complete variable domain is DTGVSQNPRHKITKRGQNVTFRCDPISEHNRLYWYRQTLGQGPEFLTYFQNEAQLEKSRLLSDRFSAERPKGSFSTLEIQRTEQGDSAMYLCASSSGLAGGGEQYFGPGTRLTVT.

The CDR3 DNA is TGTGCCAGCAGCGTAGCTACAAGTGGCGGGGGGAACACAGATACGCAGTATTTT. It yields the protein CASSVATSGGGNTDTQYF. The gene calls are TRBV9 and TRBJ2-3, with TRBD2 matching 8 bases. The CDR3 contains 18 residues. The junction had 11 bases not matched to a gene; V was cut back by 0 bases and J by 2 bases. Germline V gives CDR1 SGDLS, CDR2 YYNGEE.

This sequence joins TRBV3-1 (or the pseudogene TRBV3-2) and TRBJ2-7; D remains ambiguous. CDR3 size: 12 residues. Germline lookup yields CDR1 LGHDT and CDR2 YNNKEL (reference sequence). With 8 bases removed from V and 0 bases from J, the gap between germline ends came to 8 bases. Written as DNA, the CDR3 is TGTGCCAGCGGCCCGTCCTCCTACGAGCAGTACTTC. It translates to CASGPSSYEQYF.

The V call is TRBV28, the J call TRBJ1-4; D remains unclear. This CDR3 region has 14 residues. Trimming removed 6 bases from V and 7 bases from J, with 15 bases in between. Germline CDR1 MDHEN, CDR2 SYDVKM. CDR3 coding DNA: TGTGCCAGCAGCCCCGGTAGTGGTCGTGAAAAACTGTTTTTT. This codes for CASSPGSGREKLFF.

V gene TRBV6-2 or TRBV6-3 combines with J gene TRBJ1-2, with 7 nucleotides matching TRBD1. The length of the CDR3 is 13 residues. V trimming: 6 bases; J trimming: 8 bases; junction bases outside the gene matches: 9. Germline V gene lookup returns CDR1 MNHEY and CDR2 SVGEGT. CDR3 DNA: TGTGCCAGCAGCCTAGAGGACAGGAAAGGCTACACCTTC. As protein: CASSLEDRKGYTF.